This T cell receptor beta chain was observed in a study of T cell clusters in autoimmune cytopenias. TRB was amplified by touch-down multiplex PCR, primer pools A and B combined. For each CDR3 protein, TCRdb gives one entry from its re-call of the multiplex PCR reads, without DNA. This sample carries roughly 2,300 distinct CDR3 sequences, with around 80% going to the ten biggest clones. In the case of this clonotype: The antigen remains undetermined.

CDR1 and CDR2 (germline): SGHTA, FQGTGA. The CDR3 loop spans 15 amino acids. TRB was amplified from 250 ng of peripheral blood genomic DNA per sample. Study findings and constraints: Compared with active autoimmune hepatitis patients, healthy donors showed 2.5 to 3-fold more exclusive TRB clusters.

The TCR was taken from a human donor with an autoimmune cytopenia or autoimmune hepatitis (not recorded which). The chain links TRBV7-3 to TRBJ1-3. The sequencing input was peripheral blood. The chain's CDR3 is CASSLVADSGNTIYF.